Described below is a single T cell receptor beta chain sequence and its context. Its antigen is unknown. PCR was performed a second time for about 7 to 11 cycles using a sample-barcoded 5' primer and a J-beta primer mix. TCRdb itself ran the 5' RACE reads through MiXCR, one entry per CDR3 protein. Altogether roughly 800,000 distinct CDR3 sequences are present, 55% to 75% being singletons, with the ten largest covering roughly 20%. This entry comes from a study of blood T cells in healthy people across ages. Across the study: Template switching recovered approximately one barcoded beta molecule for every two T cells. General study results and limits: Higher diversity, along with more naive CD4+ cells, distinguished long-lived donors from aged donors. Samples with more naive T cells showed higher observed beta diversity.

V was cut by 4 bases and J by 8 bases, with 17 bases left in between. In germline, CDR1 is DFQATT, CDR2 SNEGSKA (reference sequence). The CDR3 is 13 amino acids. The V call is TRBV20-1, the J call TRBJ1-2; tentatively, D is TRBD1 (5 bases). The TCR comes from a man aged 30-40 years in good health. Sequencing was performed on blood. CDR3 nucleotides: TGCAGTGCTACCCCCCAAGGGGCAACAGGCTACACCTTC. As protein: CSATPQGATGYTF.